Here is one TCR beta chain with its context. This record belongs to a study of blood T cell repertoires in COVID-19. Study-level background: Sites in the United States, Italy and Spain provided acute and convalescent COVID-19 samples.

Method: immunoSEQ multiplex PCR; TCRdb's copy keeps in-frame clones and lacks some. The sample contains 34,000 or so clones, approximately 86% of which appear only once. The clonotype was recovered from a man aged 45-65 years with active or convalescent COVID-19. The specimen sequenced was peripheral blood.

The CDR3: CASSLTGSGANVLTF. The CDR3 DNA follows: TGTGCCAGCAGCCTTACAGGATCTGGGGCCAACGTCCTGACTTTC. The rearrangement uses TRBV7-2 and TRBJ2-6, with a tentative D call TRBD1 (5 bases). This CDR3 contains 15 residues. Per the germline V gene, CDR1 is SGHTA and CDR2 is FQGNSA. Deletions cut 5 bases from V and 1 base from J, with 9 bases between.